This TCR beta chain was identified during a study of T-cell reconstitution after alpha-beta-depleted transplantation in children. Germline V gene lookup returns CDR1 SQVTM and CDR2 ANQGSEA. V gave up 6 bases and J gave up 5 bases, with 14 bases separating them. This CDR3 is built from 13 residues. This clonotype occurred a few times. The TCRbeta library incorporated unique molecular identifiers. Each CDR3 protein gets one entry after TCRdb re-called the PCR reads with MiXCR. The sample has around 450,000 distinct CDR3 sequences, around 15% seen once. The sequence derives from a boy younger than two who had a stem cell transplant for Wiskott-Aldrich syndrome, so the T cells may come from the graft donor. This sequence joins TRBV29-1 and TRBJ1-5; D not resolved. The sample consisted of PBMCs, mostly from graft donor cells, taken 360 days after TCRalphabeta/CD19-depleted stem cell transplant. The CDR3 spells CSVAKGGDQPQHF. The CDR3, as DNA: TGCAGCGTGGCAAAGGGAGGCGATCAGCCCCAGCATTTT.